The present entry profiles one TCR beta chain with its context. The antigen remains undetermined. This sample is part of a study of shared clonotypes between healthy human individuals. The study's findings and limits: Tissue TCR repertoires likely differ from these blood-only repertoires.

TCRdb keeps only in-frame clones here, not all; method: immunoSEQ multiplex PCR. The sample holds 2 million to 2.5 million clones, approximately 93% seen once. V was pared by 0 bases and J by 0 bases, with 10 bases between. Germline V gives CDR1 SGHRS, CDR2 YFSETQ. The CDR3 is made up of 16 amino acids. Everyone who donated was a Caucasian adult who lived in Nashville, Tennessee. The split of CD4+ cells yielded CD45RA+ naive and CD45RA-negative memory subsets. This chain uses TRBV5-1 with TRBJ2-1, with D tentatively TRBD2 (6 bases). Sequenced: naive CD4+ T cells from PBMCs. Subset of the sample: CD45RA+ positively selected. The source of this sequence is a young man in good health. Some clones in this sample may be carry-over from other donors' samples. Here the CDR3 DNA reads TGCGCCAGCAGCTTGGCGGAGCGGGCCTCCTACAATGAGCAGTTCTTC. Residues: CASSLAERASYNEQFF.